The present entry profiles one T cell receptor beta chain with its context. Its antigen is unknown. Clones were read by immunoSEQ multiplex PCR, and TCRdb kept only the in-frame ones, dropping some. The sample holds about 8,000 clones; roughly 79% are singletons and the top ten take around 7.4%. Repeated repertoire sampling spanned the course of chemoradiotherapy. The CDR3 covers 13 residues. V lost 6 bases, J lost 3 bases, and 11 bases lay in between. Germline-derived CDR1 and CDR2 are LGHNT and FRNRAP. This entry belongs to a study of chemoradiotherapy in HPV16-positive cancers. Study context: Candidate HPV-specific clones and shared TCR motifs came from a couple of HPV16-positive patients. Study-level points and caveats: In HPV16-positive patients, HPV-responsive T-cell expansion tracked better recurrence-free survival. Candidate HPV-specific clones and E7-related TCR motifs grew in tumor during treatment.

The chain employs TRBV12-5 and TRBJ1-1; D is undetermined. The source is a human donor with HPV-associated anogenital cancer. Sampling was performed from a patient who underwent chemoradiotherapy. CDR3 bases: TGTGCTAGTGGCCTGCCGGGTGACACTGAAGCTTTCTTT. It codes for CASGLPGDTEAFF.